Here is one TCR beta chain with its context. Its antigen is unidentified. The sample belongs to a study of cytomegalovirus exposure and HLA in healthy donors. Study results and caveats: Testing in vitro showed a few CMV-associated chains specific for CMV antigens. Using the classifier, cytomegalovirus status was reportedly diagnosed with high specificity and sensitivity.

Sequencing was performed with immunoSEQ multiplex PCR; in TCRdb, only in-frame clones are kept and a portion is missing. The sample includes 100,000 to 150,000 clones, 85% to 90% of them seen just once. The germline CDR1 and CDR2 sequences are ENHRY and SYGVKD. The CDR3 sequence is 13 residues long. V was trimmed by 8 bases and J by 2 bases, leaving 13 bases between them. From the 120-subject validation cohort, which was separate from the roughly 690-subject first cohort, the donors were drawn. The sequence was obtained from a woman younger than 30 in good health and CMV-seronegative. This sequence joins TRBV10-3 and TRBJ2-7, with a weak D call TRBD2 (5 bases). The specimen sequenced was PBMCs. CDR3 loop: CAISVSEAYEQYF. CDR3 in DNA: TGTGCCATCTCGGTTAGCGAGGCCTACGAGCAGTACTTC.